This T cell receptor (beta chain) came from a study of blood T cell repertoires in COVID-19. There are 17 residues in the CDR3. Germline CDR1 and CDR2: SGHDN and FVKESK. V was pared by 3 bases and J by 3 bases, with 18 bases between. Libraries were prepared by immunoSEQ multiplex PCR; TCRdb keeps only in-frame clonotypes and omits some of them. Among around 100,000 clones, 80% to 90% were seen once, and the ten largest hold more than 9%. The V gene is TRBV14, the J gene TRBJ1-3; D possibly corresponds to TRBD1 (6 bases). The sequence was obtained from a woman in her thirties with acute or convalescent COVID-19. The specimen sequenced was peripheral blood. CDR3 DNA sequence: TGTGCCAGCAGCCACCTCACAGGGCGATTCTTTGGAAACACCATATATTTT. Protein: CASSHLTGRFFGNTIYF. Full variable domain (outside the CDR3, taken from reference TRBV14 and TRBJ1-3): EAGVTQFPSHSVIEKGQTVTLRCDPISGHDNLYWYRRVMGKEIKFLLHFVKESKQDESGMPNNRFLAERTGGTYSTLKVQPAELEDSGVYFCASSHLTGRFFGNTIYFGEGSWLTVV.